The clone carrying this T cell receptor (beta chain) was picked up a small number of times. CDR1 is MGHDK and CDR2 is SYGVNS in the germline V gene. The CDR3 runs 14 residues. With 5 bases clipped from V and 4 bases from J, the junction kept 3 bases outside the gene matches. TCRdb passed the 5' RACE reads through MiXCR, listing each CDR3 protein once. The sample yields tens of thousands of distinct CDR3 sequences, 15% to 20% seen once. The source of the sample is a study of T cells of healthy individuals. J is TRBJ1-5 and V is TRBV25-1; 9 bases align to TRBD1. This clonotype was sampled from a human donor in good health. DNA of the CDR3: TGTGCCAGCAGTTGGACAGGGGAAAATCAGCCCCAGCATTTT. It is translated as CASSWTGENQPQHF.